This TCR beta chain was captured in a study of T cells in Graves' hyperthyroidism and ophthalmopathy. RNA transcripts gave rise to amplified TCR beta CDR3 regions. The HTBI primer set was used in a first-round RT-PCR of the TCR CDR3. A single record per CDR3 protein comes from TCRdb applying MiXCR to the multiplex PCR reads. The data show more than 500,000 distinct CDR3 sequences, 14% seen once. This clonotype appeared many times. Out of over 7.5 ml of fresh peripheral blood came the PBMCs. Sequencing was carried out using blood. The clonotype comes from a woman in her thirties or forties with Graves' hyperthyroidism.

The chain's CDR3 is CASSYSASAETQYF. The CDR3 DNA reads TGTGCCAGCAGTTACTCTGCTAGCGCGGAGACCCAGTACTTC. The V call is TRBV6-6, the J call TRBJ2-5; D may be TRBD2 (6 bases). The CDR3 covers 14 residues. V lost 0 bases and J 5 bases, leaving 10 bases between the germline ends. Germline CDR1 MNHNY, CDR2 SVGAGI (reference sequence).